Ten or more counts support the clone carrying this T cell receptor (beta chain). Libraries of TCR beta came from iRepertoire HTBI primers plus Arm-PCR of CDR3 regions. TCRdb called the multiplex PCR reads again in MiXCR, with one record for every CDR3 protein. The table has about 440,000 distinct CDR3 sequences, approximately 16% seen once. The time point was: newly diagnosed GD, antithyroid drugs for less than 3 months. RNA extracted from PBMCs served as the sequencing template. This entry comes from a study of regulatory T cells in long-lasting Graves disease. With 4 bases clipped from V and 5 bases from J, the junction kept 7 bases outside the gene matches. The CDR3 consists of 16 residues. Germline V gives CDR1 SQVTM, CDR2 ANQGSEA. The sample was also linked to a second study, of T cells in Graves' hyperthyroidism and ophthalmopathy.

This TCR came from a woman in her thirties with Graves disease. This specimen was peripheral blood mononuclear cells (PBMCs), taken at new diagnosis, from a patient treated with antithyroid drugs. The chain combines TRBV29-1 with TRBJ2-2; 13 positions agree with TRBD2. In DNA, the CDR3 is TGCAGCGTTGGGACTAGCGGGAGTTTTAGTACCGGGGAGCTGTTTTTT. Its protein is CSVGTSGSFSTGELFF.